This T cell receptor (beta chain) was observed in a study of neoadjuvant anti-PD-1 for oral cavity cancer. The data were produced by immunoSEQ multiplex PCR, yet TCRdb's version contains in-frame clones alone and is incomplete. The sample contains about 14,000 clones, about 70% of which appear only once. V was cut by 3 bases and J by 5 bases, with 16 bases left in between. The CDR3 extends over 15 amino acids. Germline V gene lookup returns CDR1 SGHDN and CDR2 FVKESK. The chain employs TRBV14 and TRBJ2-5, with a possible D match to TRBD2 (6 bases). The input for sequencing was PBMCs, taken before nivolumab (anti-PD-1) treatment. The TCR was taken from a person between 40 and 85 years old with oral cavity squamous cell carcinoma. CDR3 sequence reads: CASSQRLGVGETQYF. DNA of the CDR3: TGTGCCAGCAGCCAGCGACTAGGGGTCGGGGAGACCCAGTACTTC.